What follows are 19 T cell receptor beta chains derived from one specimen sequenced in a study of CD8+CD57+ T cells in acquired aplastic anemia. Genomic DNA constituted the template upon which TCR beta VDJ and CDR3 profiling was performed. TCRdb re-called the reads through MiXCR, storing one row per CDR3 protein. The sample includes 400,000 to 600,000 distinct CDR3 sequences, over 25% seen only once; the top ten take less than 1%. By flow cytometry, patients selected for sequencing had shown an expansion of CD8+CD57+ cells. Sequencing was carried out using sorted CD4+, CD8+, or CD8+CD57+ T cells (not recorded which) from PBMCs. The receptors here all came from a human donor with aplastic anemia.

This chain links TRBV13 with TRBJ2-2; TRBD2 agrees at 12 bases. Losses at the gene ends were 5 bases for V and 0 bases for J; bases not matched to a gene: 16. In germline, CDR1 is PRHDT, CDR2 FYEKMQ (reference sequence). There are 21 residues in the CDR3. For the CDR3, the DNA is TGTGCCAGCAGCACAAACAACCCCCGACTAGCGGGGGAGGCGAACACCGGGGAGCTGTTTTTT. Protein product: CASSTNNPRLAGEANTGELFF.

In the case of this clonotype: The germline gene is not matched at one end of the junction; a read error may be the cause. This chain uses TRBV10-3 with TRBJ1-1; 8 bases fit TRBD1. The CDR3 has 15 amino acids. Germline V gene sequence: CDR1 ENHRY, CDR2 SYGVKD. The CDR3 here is CTISAPDRASTEAFF. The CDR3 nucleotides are TGTACCATCAGTGCGCCGGACAGGGCGAGCACTGAAGCTTTCTTT.

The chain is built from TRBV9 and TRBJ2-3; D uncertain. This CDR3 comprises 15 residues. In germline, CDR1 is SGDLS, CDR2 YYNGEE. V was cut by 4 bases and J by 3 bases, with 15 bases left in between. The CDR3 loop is CASSQSLGSTDTQYF. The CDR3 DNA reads TGTGCCAGCAGCCAATCATTGGGCAGTACAGATACGCAGTATTTT.

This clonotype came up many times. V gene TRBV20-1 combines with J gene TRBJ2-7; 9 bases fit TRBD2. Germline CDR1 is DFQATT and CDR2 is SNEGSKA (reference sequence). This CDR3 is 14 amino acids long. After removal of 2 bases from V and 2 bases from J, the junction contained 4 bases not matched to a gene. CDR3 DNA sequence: TGCAGTGCTAGAATTCCTAGCGGGGCCTACGAGCAGTACTTC. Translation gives CSARIPSGAYEQYF.

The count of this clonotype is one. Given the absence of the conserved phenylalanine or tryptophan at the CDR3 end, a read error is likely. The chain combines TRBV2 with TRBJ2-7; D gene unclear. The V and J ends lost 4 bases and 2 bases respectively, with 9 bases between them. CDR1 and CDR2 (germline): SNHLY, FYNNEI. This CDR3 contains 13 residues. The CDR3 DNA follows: TGTGCCAGCAGTGTCAATGGGGCCTACGAGCAGTACCTC. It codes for CASSVNGAYEQYL.

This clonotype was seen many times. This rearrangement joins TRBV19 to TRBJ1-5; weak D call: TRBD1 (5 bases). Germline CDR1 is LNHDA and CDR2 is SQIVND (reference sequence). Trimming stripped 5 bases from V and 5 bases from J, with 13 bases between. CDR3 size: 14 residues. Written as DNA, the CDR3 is TGTGCCAGTAGTCCAATGCCGGGGGATCAGCCCCAGCATTTT. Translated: CASSPMPGDQPQHF.

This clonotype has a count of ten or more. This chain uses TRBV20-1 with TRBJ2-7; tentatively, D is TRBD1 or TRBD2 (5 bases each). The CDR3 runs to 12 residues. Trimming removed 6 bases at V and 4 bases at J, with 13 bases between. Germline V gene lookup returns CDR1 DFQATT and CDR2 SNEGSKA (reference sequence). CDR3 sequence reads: CSAGASVYEQYF. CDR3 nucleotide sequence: TGCAGTGCCGGGGCATCAGTATACGAGCAGTACTTC.

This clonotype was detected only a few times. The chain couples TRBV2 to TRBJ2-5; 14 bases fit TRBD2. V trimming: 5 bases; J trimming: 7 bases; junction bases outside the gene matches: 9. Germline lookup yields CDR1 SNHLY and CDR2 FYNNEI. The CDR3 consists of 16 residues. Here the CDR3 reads CASSLIGTSGRGTQYF. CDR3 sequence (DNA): TGTGCCAGCAGTTTAATCGGGACTAGCGGGAGAGGGACCCAGTACTTC. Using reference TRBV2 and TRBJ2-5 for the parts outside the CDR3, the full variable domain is EPEVTQTPSHQVTQMGQEVILRCVPISNHLYFYWYRQILGQKVEFLVSFYNNEISEKSEIFDDQFSVERPDGSNFTLKIRSTKLEDSAMYFCASSLIGTSGRGTQYFGPGTRLLVL.

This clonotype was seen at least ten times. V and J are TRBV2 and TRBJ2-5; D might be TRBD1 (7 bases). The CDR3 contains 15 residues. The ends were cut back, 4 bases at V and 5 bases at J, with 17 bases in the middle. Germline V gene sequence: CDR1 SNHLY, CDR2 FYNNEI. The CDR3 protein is CASSAGRGRTETQYF. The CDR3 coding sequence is TGTGCCAGCAGTGCAGGCAGGGGGAGGACGGAGACCCAGTACTTC.

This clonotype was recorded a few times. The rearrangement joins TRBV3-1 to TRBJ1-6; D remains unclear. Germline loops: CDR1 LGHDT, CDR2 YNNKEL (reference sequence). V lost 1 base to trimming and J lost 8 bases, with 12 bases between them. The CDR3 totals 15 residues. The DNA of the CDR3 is TGTGCCAGCAGCCAAGGCGGGAATCATGATTCACCCCTCCACTTT. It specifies CASSQGGNHDSPLHF.

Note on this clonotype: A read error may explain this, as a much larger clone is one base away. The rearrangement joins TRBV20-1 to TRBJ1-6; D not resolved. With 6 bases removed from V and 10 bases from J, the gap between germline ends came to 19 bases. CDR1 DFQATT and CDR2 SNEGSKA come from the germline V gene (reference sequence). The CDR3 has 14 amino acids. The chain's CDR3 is CSALGPLVRSPLHF. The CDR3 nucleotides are TGCAGTGCATTAGGACCCCTCGTGCGATCACCCCTCCACTTT.

The CDR3 bases are TGTGCCAGCAGTGAAGTCTGGGCCTTGAGCGCTGAAGCTTTCTTT. Translated, it gives CASSEVWALSAEAFF. V gene TRBV6-1 combines with J gene TRBJ1-1; the D is unclear. The CDR3 covers 15 residues. Trimming removed 1 base from V and 6 bases from J, with 15 bases in between. CDR1 is MNHNS and CDR2 is SASEGT in the germline V gene.

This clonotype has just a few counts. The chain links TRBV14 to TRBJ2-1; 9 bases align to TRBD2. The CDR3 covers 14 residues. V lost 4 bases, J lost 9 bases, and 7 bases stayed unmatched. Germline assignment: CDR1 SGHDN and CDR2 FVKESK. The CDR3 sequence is CASSPGREGREQFF. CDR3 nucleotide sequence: TGTGCCAGCAGCCCAGGGCGGGAGGGACGTGAGCAGTTCTTC. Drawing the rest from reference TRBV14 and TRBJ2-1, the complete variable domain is EAGVTQFPSHSVIEKGQTVTLRCDPISGHDNLYWYRRVMGKEIKFLLHFVKESKQDESGMPNNRFLAERTGGTYSTLKVQPAELEDSGVYFCASSPGREGREQFFGPGTRLTVL.

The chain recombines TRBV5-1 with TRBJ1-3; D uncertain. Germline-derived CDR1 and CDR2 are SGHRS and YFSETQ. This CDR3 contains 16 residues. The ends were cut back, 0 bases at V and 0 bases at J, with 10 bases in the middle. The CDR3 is CASSLGASVSGNTIYF. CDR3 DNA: TGCGCCAGCAGCTTGGGGGCCAGCGTCTCTGGAAACACCATATATTTT.

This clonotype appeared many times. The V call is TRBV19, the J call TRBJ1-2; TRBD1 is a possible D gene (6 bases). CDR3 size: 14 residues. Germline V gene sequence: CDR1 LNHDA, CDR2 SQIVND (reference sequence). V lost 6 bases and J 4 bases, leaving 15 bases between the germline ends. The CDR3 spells CASRVTGSGYGYTF. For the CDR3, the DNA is TGTGCCAGTAGGGTCACAGGGTCGGGCTATGGCTACACCTTC.

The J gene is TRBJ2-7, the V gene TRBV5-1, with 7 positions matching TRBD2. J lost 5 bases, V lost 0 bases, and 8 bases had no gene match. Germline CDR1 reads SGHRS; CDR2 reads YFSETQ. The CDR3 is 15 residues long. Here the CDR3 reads CASSLGSSGYNEQYF. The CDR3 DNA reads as TGCGCCAGCAGCTTGGGGTCTAGCGGTTACAACGAGCAGTACTTC.

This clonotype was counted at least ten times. The CDR3 protein is CSDSGGTDTQYF. The DNA for the CDR3 is TGCAGCGATAGCGGGGGCACAGATACGCAGTATTTT. The chain joins TRBV29-1 to TRBJ2-3; 8 bases map to TRBD2. V lost 7 bases, J lost 1 base, and 1 base stayed unmatched. The CDR3 contains 12 residues. Germline V CDR1 and CDR2: SQVTM, ANQGSEA.

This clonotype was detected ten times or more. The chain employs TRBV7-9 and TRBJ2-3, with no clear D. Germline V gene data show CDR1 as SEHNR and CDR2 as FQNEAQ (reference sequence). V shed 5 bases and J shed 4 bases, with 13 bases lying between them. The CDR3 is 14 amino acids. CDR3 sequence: CASSPTLEPDTQYF. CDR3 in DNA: TGTGCCAGCAGCCCTACTCTAGAACCAGATACGCAGTATTTT.

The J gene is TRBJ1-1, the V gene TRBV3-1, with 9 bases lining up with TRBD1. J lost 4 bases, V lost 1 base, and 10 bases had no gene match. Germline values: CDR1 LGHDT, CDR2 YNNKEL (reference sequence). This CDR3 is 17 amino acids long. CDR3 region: CASSQAGTGHRGTEAFF. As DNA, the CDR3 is TGTGCCAGCAGCCAAGCCGGGACAGGGCATAGGGGCACTGAAGCTTTCTTT.